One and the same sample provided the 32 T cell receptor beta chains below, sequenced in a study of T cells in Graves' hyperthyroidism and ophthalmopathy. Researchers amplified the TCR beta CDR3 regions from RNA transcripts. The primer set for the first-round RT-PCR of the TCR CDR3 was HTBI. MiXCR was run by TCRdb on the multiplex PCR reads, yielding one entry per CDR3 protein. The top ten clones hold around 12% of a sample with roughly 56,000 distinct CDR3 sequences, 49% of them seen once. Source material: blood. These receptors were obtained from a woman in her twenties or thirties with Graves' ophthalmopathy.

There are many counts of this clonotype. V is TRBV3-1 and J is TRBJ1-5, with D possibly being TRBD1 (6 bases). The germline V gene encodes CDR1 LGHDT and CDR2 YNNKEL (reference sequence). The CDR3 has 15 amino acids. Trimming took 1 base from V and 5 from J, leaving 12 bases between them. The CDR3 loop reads CASSQGSGADQPQHF. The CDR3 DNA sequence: TGTGCCAGCAGCCAAGGCTCAGGGGCTGATCAGCCCCAGCATTTT. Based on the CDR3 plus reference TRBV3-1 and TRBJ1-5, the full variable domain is DTAVSQTPKYLVTQMGNDKSIKCEQNLGHDTMYWYKQDSKKFLKIMFSYNNKELIINETVPNRFSPKSPDKAHLNLHINSLELGDSAVYFCASSQGSGADQPQHFGDGTRLSIL.

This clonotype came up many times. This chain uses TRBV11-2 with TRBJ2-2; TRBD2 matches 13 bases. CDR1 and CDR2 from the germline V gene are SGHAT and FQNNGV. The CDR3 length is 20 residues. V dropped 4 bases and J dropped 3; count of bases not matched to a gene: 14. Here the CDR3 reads CASSWGLGLAGAGDTGELFF. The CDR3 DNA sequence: TGTGCCAGCAGCTGGGGGTTAGGACTAGCGGGAGCCGGGGACACCGGGGAGCTGTTTTTT.

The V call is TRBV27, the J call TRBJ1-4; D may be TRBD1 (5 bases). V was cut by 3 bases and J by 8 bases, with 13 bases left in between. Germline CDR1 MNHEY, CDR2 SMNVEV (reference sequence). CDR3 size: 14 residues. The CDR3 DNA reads TGTGCCAGCAGTTTGGGGCAGGGCAGGGAAAAACTGTTTTTT. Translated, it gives CASSLGQGREKLFF.

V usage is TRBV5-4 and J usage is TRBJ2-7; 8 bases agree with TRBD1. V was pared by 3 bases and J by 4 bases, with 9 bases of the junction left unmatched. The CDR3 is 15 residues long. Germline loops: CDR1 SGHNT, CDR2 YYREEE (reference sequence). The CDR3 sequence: CASSSGQGNLYEQYF. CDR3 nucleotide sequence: TGTGCCAGCAGCTCCGGACAGGGAAATTTATACGAGCAGTACTTC.

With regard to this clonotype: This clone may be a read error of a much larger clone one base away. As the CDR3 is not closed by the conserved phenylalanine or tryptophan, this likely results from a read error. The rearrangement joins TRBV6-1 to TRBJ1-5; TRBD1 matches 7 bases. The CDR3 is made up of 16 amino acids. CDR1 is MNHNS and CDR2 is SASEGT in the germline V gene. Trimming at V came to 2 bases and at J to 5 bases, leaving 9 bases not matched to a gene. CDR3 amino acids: CASSEPTGTAYQPQHL. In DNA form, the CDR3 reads TGTGCCAGCAGTGAACCCACCGGGACAGCTTATCAGCCCCAGCATCTT.

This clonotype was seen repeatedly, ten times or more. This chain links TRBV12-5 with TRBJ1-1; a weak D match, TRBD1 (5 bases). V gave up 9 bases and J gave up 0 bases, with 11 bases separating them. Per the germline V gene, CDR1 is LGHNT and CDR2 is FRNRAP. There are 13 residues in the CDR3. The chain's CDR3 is CASSRGVNTEAFF. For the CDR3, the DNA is TGTGCTAGCTCACGGGGCGTGAACACTGAAGCTTTCTTT.

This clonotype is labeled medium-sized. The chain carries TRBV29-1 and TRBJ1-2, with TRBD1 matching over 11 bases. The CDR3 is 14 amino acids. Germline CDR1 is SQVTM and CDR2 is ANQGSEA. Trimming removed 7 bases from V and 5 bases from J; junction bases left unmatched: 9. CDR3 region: CSASGTGGSYGYTF. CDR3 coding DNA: TGCAGCGCTTCCGGGACAGGGGGTAGTTATGGCTACACCTTC.

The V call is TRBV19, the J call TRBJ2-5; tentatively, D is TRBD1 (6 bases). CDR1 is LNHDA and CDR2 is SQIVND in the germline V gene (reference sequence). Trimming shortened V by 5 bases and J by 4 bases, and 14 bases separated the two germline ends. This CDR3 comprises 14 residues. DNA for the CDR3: TGTGCCAGTAGTTTCGGGACACCCCGAGAGACCCAGTACTTC. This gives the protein CASSFGTPRETQYF.

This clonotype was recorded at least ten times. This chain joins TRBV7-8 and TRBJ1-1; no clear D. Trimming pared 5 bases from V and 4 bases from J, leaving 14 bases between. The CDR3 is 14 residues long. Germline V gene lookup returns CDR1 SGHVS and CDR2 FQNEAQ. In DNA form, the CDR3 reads TGTGCCAGCAGCCAAGAAGGTAGTACCACTGAAGCTTTCTTT. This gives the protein CASSQEGSTTEAFF.

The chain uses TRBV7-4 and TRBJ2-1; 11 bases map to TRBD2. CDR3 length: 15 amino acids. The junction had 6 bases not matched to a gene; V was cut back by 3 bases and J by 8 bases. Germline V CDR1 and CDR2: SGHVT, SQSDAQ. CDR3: CASSFLLAGADEQFF. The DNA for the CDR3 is TGTGCCAGCAGCTTTTTACTAGCGGGAGCAGATGAGCAGTTCTTC.

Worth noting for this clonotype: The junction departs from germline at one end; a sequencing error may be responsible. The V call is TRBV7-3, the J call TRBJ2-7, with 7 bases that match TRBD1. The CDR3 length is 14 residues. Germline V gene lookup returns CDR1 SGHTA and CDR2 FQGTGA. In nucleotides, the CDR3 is TGCGCCAGCAGCCCGTGGGACAGCTCCTACGAGCAGTACTTC. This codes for CASSPWDSSYEQYF.

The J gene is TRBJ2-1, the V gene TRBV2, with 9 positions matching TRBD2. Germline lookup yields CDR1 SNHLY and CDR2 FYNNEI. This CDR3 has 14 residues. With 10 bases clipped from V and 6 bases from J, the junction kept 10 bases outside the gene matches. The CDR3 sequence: CATALAGGINEQFF. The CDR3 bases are TGTGCCACAGCGCTGGCGGGAGGGATCAATGAGCAGTTCTTC.

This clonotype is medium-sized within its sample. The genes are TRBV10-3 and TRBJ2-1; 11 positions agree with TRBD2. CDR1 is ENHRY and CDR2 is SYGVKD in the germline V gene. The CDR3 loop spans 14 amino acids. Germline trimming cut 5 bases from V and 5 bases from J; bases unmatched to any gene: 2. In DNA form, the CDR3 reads TGTGCCATCAGTCCGGGACTAGCGGACAATGAGCAGTTCTTC. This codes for CAISPGLADNEQFF.

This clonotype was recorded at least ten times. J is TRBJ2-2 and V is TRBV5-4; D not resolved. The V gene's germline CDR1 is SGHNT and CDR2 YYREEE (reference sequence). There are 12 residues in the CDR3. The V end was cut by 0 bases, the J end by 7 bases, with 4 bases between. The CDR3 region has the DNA TGTGCCAGCAGCTTGGAGGTCGGGGAGCTGTTTTTT. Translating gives CASSLEVGELFF.

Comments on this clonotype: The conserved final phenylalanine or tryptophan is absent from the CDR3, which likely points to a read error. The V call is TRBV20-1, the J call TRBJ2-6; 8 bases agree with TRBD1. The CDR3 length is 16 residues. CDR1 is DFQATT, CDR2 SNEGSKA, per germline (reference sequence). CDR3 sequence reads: CSARVDRGPGANFLTC. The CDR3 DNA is TGCAGTGCTAGGGTCGACAGGGGCCCTGGGGCCAACTTCCTGACTTGC.

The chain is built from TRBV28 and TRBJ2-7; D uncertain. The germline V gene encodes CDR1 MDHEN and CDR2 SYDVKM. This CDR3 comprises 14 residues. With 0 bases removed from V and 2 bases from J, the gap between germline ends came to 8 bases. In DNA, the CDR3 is TGTGCCAGCAGTTTATGGTCCAGAGCCTACGAGCAGTACTTC. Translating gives CASSLWSRAYEQYF. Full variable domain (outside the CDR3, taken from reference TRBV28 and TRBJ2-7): DVKVTQSSRYLVKRTGEKVFLECVQDMDHENMFWYRQDPGLGLRLIYFSYDVKMKEKGDIPEGYSVSREKKERFSLILESASTNQTSMYLCASSLWSRAYEQYFGPGTRLTVT.

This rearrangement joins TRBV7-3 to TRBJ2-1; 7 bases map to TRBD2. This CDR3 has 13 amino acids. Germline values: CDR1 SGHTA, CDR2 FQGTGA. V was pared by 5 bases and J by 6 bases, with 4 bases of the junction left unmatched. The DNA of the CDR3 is TGTGCCAGCAGCCCGGGCGGGGGCAATGAGCAGTTCTTC. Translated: CASSPGGGNEQFF.

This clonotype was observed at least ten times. CDR3 amino acids: CASREGLAGPYEQYF. DNA of the CDR3: TGTGCCAGCAGGGAGGGACTAGCGGGGCCCTACGAGCAGTACTTC. J is TRBJ2-7 and V is TRBV6-2 or TRBV6-3; the match to TRBD2 covers 13 bases. Germline values: CDR1 MNHEY, CDR2 SVGEGT. The CDR3 sequence is 15 residues long. V shed 6 bases, J shed 2 bases, and the junction held 4 bases outside the gene matches.

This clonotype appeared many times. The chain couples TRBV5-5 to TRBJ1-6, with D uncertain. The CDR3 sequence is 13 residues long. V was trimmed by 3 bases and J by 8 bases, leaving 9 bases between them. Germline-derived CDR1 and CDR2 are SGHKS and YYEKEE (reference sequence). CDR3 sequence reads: CASSWKVDSPLHF. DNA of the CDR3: TGTGCCAGCAGCTGGAAAGTGGATTCACCCCTCCACTTT.

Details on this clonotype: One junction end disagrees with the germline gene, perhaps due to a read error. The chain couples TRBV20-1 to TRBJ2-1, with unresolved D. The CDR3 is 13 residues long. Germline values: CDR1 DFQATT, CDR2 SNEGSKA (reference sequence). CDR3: CSAREPTVREQFF. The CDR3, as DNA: TGCAGTGCTAGAGAGCCCACTGTGCGTGAGCAGTTCTTT.

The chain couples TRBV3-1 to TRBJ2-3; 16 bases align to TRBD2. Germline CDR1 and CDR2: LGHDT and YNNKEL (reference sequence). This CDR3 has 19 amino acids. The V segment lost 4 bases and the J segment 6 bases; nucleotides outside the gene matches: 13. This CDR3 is CASSPRQGTSGRAGDTQYF. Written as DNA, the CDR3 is TGTGCCAGCAGCCCTCGACAGGGGACTAGCGGGAGGGCAGGGGATACGCAGTATTTT.

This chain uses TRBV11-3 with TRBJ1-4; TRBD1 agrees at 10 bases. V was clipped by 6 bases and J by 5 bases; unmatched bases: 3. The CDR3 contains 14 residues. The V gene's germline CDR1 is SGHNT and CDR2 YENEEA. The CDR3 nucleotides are TGTGCCAGCAGTGGACAGGGGGAGAATGAAAAACTGTTTTTT. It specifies CASSGQGENEKLFF.

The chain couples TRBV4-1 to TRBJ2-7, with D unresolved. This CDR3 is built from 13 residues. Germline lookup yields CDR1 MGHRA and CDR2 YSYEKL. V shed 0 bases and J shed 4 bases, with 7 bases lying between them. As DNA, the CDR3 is TGCGCCAGCAGCCAAGAGCCGGGTTACGAGCAGTACTTC. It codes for CASSQEPGYEQYF.

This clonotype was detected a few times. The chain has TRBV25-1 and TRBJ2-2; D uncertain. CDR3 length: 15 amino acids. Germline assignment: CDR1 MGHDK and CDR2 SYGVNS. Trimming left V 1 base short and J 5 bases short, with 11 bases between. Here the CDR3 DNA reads TGTGCCAGCAGTGAATCCCGGACGGATACCGGGGAGCTGTTTTTT. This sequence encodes CASSESRTDTGELFF.

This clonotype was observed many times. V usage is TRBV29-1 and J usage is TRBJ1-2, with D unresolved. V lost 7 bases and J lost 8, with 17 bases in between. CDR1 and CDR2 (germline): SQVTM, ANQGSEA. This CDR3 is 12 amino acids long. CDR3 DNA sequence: TGCAGCGGGGGATCCGGAGCCGGGGGCTACACCTTC. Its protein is CSGGSGAGGYTF.

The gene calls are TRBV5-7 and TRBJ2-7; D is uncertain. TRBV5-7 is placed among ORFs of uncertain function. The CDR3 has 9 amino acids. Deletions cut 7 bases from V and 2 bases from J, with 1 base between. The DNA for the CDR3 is TGTGCCAGCGCCTACGAGCAGTACTTC. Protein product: CASAYEQYF.

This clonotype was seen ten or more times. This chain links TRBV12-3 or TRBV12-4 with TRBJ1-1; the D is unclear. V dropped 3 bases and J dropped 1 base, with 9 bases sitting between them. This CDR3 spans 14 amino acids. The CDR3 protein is CASSFPTENTEAFF. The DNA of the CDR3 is TGTGCCAGCAGTTTCCCCACGGAGAACACTGAAGCTTTCTTT.

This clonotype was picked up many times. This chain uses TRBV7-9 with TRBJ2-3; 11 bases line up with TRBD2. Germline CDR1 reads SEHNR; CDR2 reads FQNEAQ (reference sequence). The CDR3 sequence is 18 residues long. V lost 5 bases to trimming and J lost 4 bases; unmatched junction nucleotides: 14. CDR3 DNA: TGTGCCAGCAGCGGACTCTCGCTAGCGGGAGGTTTTGCAGATACGCAGTATTTT. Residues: CASSGLSLAGGFADTQYF.

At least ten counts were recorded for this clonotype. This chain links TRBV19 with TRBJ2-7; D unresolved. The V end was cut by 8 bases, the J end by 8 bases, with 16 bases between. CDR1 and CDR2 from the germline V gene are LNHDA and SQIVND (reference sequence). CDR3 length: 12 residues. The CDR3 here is CASSGVAKQQYF. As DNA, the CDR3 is TGTGCCAGTTCTGGGGTGGCCAAACAGCAGTACTTC.

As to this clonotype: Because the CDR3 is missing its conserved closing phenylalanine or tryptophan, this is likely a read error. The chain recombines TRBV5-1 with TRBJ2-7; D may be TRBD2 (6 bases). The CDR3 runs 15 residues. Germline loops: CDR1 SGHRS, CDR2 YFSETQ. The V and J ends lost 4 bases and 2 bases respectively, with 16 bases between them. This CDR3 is CASSPMGRGTYEQYS. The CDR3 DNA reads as TGCGCCAGCAGCCCCATGGGGCGGGGAACCTACGAGCAGTACTCC.

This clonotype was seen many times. The CDR3 DNA is TGCAGCGTTGGTATAGGCACTGCCGATAGCAATCAGCCCCAGCATTTT. Amino acids: CSVGIGTADSNQPQHF. The rearrangement links TRBV29-1 to TRBJ1-5; unclear D gene. V dropped 4 bases and J dropped 0 bases, with 16 bases sitting between them. CDR3 length: 16 residues. The germline gives CDR1 SQVTM, CDR2 ANQGSEA.

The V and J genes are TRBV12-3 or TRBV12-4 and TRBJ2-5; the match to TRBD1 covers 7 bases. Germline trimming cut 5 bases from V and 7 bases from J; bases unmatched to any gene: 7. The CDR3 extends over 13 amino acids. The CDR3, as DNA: TGTGCCAGCAGTCCGACAGGGCTTGGGACCCAGTACTTC. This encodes CASSPTGLGTQYF.